The sequence of this T cell receptor beta chain was determined in a study of blood T cell dynamics during melanoma immunotherapy. Details on this clone: Its antigen is not identified.

The data were produced by immunoSEQ multiplex PCR, yet TCRdb's version contains in-frame clones alone and is incomplete. The table records 10,000 to 13,000 clones, around nine tenths of them present only once. This CDR3 contains 12 residues. CDR1 is SQVTM and CDR2 is ANQGSEA in the germline V gene. Study-level results: Clones driving repertoire changes may be melanoma-specific or general immune activation.

Described time point: week 3, after first cycle of checkpoint inhibitor. One draw preceded checkpoint blockade; another followed its first cycle at week 3. Patients had no prior systemic cancer treatment, immunosuppressants or other active cancers. This chain uses TRBV29-1 with TRBJ2-1; 7 bases are shared with TRBD1. The receptor comes from a human donor with melanoma. Here the sequenced sample was blood, taken from a patient treated with checkpoint blockade. This CDR3 reads CTAGGFVNEQFF. The CDR3 bases are TGCACCGCAGGGGGTTTTGTGAATGAGCAGTTCTTC.